This T cell receptor beta chain derives from a study of blood T cell repertoires in COVID-19. Across the whole study: Collection of acute and convalescent COVID-19 samples took place in the United States, Italy and Spain.

Authors' data handling: Reference gene primer amplification yielded estimated nucleated cell counts. Some clones are missing from TCRdb's copy, which holds only in-frame ones; the method was immunoSEQ multiplex PCR. That table supplies the V and J calls and clone size; D and trimming were determined from the DNA. The sample lists around 200,000 clones; 70% to 85% were seen once. V was shortened by 1 base and J by 5 bases, with 11 bases between the two germline ends. The CDR3 covers 14 residues. The germline V gene encodes CDR1 MNHNS and CDR2 SASEGT. This TCR was recovered from a human donor in a cohort sampled during active COVID-19. The rearrangement joins TRBV6-1 to TRBJ1-2; D not certain. The material sequenced was peripheral blood. This CDR3 reads CASSEGRSLYGYTF. The CDR3 region has the DNA TGTGCCAGCAGTGAAGGCAGGTCTTTATATGGCTACACCTTC.